This TCR beta chain was identified during a study of early T cells in non-severe SARS-CoV-2 infection. There are many counts of this clonotype. Using its own MiXCR run on the 5' RACE reads, TCRdb lists one record per CDR3 protein. Of nearly 70,000 distinct CDR3 sequences listed, about 4.9% are singletons. From germline, CDR1 is SGHVS and CDR2 FQNEAQ. The CDR3 totals 13 residues. Trimming took 5 bases from V and 4 from J, leaving 12 bases between them. V is TRBV7-8 and J is TRBJ2-7, with D perhaps given as TRBD1 or TRBD2 (5 bases each). This TCR derives from an adult who was a healthcare worker with PCR-confirmed SARS-CoV-2 infection or an uninfected control (not recorded which). The donor label of this sample is uncertain. Sequenced material: whole blood, taken at baseline. CDR3 in amino acids: CASSDSGSYEQYF. The CDR3 nucleotides are TGTGCCAGCAGCGACTCAGGGAGTTACGAGCAGTACTTC. Variable domain in full (rest from reference TRBV7-8 and TRBJ2-7): GAGVSQSPRYKVAKRGQDVALRCDPISGHVSLFWYQQALGQGPEFLTYFQNEAQLDKSGLPSDRFFAERPEGSVSTLKIQRTQQEDSAVYLCASSDSGSYEQYFGPGTRLTVT.